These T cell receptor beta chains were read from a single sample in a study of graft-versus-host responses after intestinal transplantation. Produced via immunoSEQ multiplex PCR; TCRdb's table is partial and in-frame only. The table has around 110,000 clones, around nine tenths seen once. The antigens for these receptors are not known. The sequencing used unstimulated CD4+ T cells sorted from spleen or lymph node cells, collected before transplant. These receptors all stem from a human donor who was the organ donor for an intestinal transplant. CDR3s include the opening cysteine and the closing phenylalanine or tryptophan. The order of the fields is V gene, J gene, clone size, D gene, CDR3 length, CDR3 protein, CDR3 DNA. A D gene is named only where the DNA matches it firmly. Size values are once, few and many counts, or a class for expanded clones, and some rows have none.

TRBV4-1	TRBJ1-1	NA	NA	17	CASSPTGPPVVNTEAFF	TGCGCCAGCAGCCCTACGGGACCTCCGGTGGTGAACACTGAAGCTTTCTTT
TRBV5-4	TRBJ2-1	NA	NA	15	CASSDRQRSNNEQFF	TGTGCCAGCAGCGACAGGCAACGGTCCAACAATGAGCAGTTCTTC
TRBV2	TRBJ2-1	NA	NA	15	CASRYRTDNYNEQFF	TGTGCCAGCAGGTACAGGACCGACAACTACAATGAGCAGTTCTTC
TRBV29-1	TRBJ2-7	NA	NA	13	CSIRAQGSYEQYF	TGCAGCATCAGGGCGCAGGGGAGCTACGAGCAGTACTTC
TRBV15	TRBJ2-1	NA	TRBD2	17	CATSMLSGTSAYNEQFF	TGTGCCACCAGCATGCTATCCGGGACTAGCGCCTACAATGAGCAGTTCTTC
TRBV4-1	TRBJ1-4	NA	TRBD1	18	CASSQEPGTGYRNEKLFF	TGCGCCAGCAGCCAAGAACCCGGGACAGGTTACCGTAATGAAAAACTGTTTTTT
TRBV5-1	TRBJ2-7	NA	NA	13	CASSRDTSYEQYF	TGCGCCAGCAGCCGGGACACCTCCTACGAGCAGTACTTC
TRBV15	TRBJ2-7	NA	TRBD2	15	CATSRDGTSQDEQYF	TGTGCCACCAGCAGAGATGGGACTAGCCAGGACGAGCAGTACTTC
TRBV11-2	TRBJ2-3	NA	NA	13	CASSLAGADTQYF	TGTGCCAGCAGCTTAGCGGGAGCAGATACGCAGTATTTT
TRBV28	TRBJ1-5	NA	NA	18	CASSLWGRVGGGNQPQHF	TGTGCCAGCAGTTTGTGGGGACGGGTCGGTGGTGGCAATCAGCCCCAGCATTTT
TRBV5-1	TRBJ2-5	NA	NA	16	CASSVLGGLPVETQYF	TGCGCCAGCAGCGTTCTGGGGGGACTCCCCGTGGAGACCCAGTACTTC
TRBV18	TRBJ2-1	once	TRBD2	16	CASSPGSGSSYNEQFF	TGTGCCAGCTCACCAGGGAGCGGGAGCTCCTACAATGAGCAGTTCTTC
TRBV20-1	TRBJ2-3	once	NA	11	CSGTLRNTQYF	TGCAGTGGGACCCTCAGAAATACGCAGTATTTT